These 22 T cell receptor beta chains originate from one sample sequenced in a study of blood T cell repertoires in COVID-19. Generated by immunoSEQ multiplex PCR, the TCRdb table keeps only in-frame clones and is missing some. The sample records over 200,000 clones, about 90% being singletons. Specimen: PBMCs or T cells enriched from blood (not recorded which). These receptors all stem from a woman aged 30 to 39 who had been exposed to COVID-19.

This sequence joins TRBV19 and TRBJ1-3; the D gene is possibly TRBD1 (6 bases). V was trimmed by 7 bases and J by 0 bases, leaving 16 bases between them. The germline V gene encodes CDR1 LNHDA and CDR2 SQIVND (reference sequence). The CDR3 is 16 amino acids. The CDR3 is CASTQGRSGSGNTIYF. The CDR3 bases are TGTGCCAGTACCCAGGGGCGTTCGGGCTCTGGAAACACCATATATTTT.

The chain recombines TRBV27 with TRBJ2-7; 8 positions agree with TRBD2. Germline V gene data show CDR1 as MNHEY and CDR2 as SMNVEV (reference sequence). The CDR3 length is 13 residues. Trimming removed 5 bases from V and 2 bases from J; junction bases left unmatched: 2. The CDR3 loop reads CASSRTSTYEQYF. CDR3 sequence (DNA): TGTGCCAGCAGTAGGACTAGCACCTACGAGCAGTACTTC.

The V call is TRBV14, the J call TRBJ1-4; D call uncertain. V was cut by 0 bases and J by 8 bases, with 13 bases left in between. This CDR3 has 15 residues. Germline V gene data show CDR1 as SGHDN and CDR2 as FVKESK. Written as DNA, the CDR3 is TGTGCCAGCAGCCAAGATAGGCGGGTAGGCGAAAAACTGTTTTTT. It translates to CASSQDRRVGEKLFF.

This clone appeared once. The V and J genes are TRBV7-8 and TRBJ1-5, with D perhaps matching TRBD1 (6 bases). CDR1 and CDR2 (germline): SGHVS, FQNEAQ. CDR3 length: 16 amino acids. Trimming took 0 bases from V and 5 from J, leaving 14 bases between them. CDR3 in DNA: TGTGCCAGCAGCTTAGCCTCGGACAGCCGGTATCAGCCCCAGCATTTT. This sequence encodes CASSLASDSRYQPQHF.

This chain uses TRBV19 with TRBJ2-1, with 9 nucleotides matching TRBD1. Germline V gene lookup returns CDR1 LNHDA and CDR2 SQIVND (reference sequence). Germline trimming cut 5 bases from V and 3 bases from J; bases unmatched to any gene: 5. CDR3 length: 15 amino acids. DNA for the CDR3: TGTGCCAGTAGTGAACAGGGGGCTGGCTACAATGAGCAGTTCTTC. Its translation: CASSEQGAGYNEQFF.

This clone was seen only once. The chain links TRBV18 to TRBJ2-2; D gene uncertain. The CDR3 is 13 amino acids. From germline, CDR1 is KGHSH and CDR2 LQKENI. Trimming took off 5 bases at V and 6 bases at J, with 10 bases between the two ends. CDR3 sequence reads: CASSNSHPGELFF. CDR3 in DNA: TGTGCCAGCTCAAATAGTCATCCCGGGGAGCTGTTTTTT.

The chain couples TRBV12-3 or TRBV12-4 to TRBJ1-1; D remains ambiguous. The CDR3 has 13 amino acids. The CDR3 region is CATYNSVLTEAFF. The CDR3, as DNA: TGTGCTACCTATAACAGTGTCCTCACTGAAGCTTTCTTT.

The chain recombines TRBV18 with TRBJ1-4, with 7 bases aligning to TRBD1. Germline V gene data show CDR1 as KGHSH and CDR2 as LQKENI. The length of the CDR3 is 14 residues. Trimming removed 4 bases from V and 5 bases from J; junction bases left unmatched: 4. The CDR3: CASSRDSLNEKLFF. The DNA of the CDR3 is TGTGCCAGCTCACGGGACAGTCTAAATGAAAAACTGTTTTTT.

This chain links TRBV6-5 with TRBJ1-4; D is ambiguous. There are 15 residues in the CDR3. Looked up from germline, CDR1 is MNHEY and CDR2 is SVGAGI. Between the trimmed V and J ends, which lost 0 bases and 1 base, there was a span of 6 bases. The CDR3, as DNA: TGTGCCAGCAGTTACTCAGCAGGAACTAATGAAAAACTGTTTTTT. This translates into CASSYSAGTNEKLFF.

The J gene is TRBJ1-1, the V gene TRBV18; 7 bases fit TRBD1. The J segment lost 5 bases and the V segment lost 2 bases, leaving 8 bases of the junction unmatched. This CDR3 is built from 15 residues. Germline V gene sequence: CDR1 KGHSH, CDR2 LQKENI. The CDR3 sequence is CASSPGAQGFTEAFF. The CDR3, as DNA: TGTGCCAGCTCACCAGGAGCACAGGGGTTTACTGAAGCTTTCTTT.

The V and J genes are TRBV2 and TRBJ2-2, with 11 positions matching TRBD2. This CDR3 spans 15 amino acids. V shed 6 bases, J shed 3 bases, and the junction held 3 bases outside the gene matches. Germline CDR1 SNHLY, CDR2 FYNNEI. Written as DNA, the CDR3 is TGTGCCAGCAGAGCACTAGCGGGGGACACCGGGGAGCTGTTTTTT. It yields the protein CASRALAGDTGELFF.

The chain couples TRBV5-1 to TRBJ1-4; perhaps TRBD1 as D (6 bases). Germline V gene lookup returns CDR1 SGHRS and CDR2 YFSETQ. Trimming took 4 bases from V and 0 from J, leaving 10 bases between them. This CDR3 contains 15 residues. The CDR3: CASSTGQTTNEKLFF. For the CDR3, the DNA is TGCGCCAGCAGCACCGGACAGACAACTAATGAAAAACTGTTTTTT. Full variable domain (remainder filled in from reference TRBV5-1 and TRBJ1-4): KAGVTQTPRYLIKTRGQQVTLSCSPISGHRSVSWYQQTPGQGLQFLFEYFSETQRNKGNFPGRFSGRQFSNSRSEMNVSTLELGDSALYLCASSTGQTTNEKLFFGSGTQLSVL.

The sample holds one count of this clone. The chain couples TRBV19 to TRBJ2-2; TRBD1 agrees at 7 bases. Germline CDR1 reads LNHDA; CDR2 reads SQIVND (reference sequence). This CDR3 contains 14 residues. After removal of 5 bases from V and 5 bases from J, the junction contained 5 bases not matched to a gene. This chain's CDR3 is CASSSGGRTGELFF. CDR3 coding DNA: TGTGCCAGTAGTTCAGGGGGAAGGACCGGGGAGCTGTTTTTT.

The V and J genes are TRBV19 and TRBJ2-3; TRBD2 aligns across 8 bases. V trimming: 7 bases; J trimming: 5 bases; junction bases outside the gene matches: 2. Looked up from germline, CDR1 is LNHDA and CDR2 is SQIVND (reference sequence). The CDR3 sequence is 12 residues long. The CDR3 region is CASTGGIDTQYF. The CDR3 DNA sequence: TGTGCCAGTACGGGGGGGATAGATACGCAGTATTTT.

The rearrangement joins TRBV6-5 to TRBJ2-7; 7 nucleotides agree with TRBD2. V was clipped by 6 bases and J by 6 bases; unmatched bases: 11. The germline V gene encodes CDR1 MNHEY and CDR2 SVGAGI. The CDR3 extends over 14 amino acids. CDR3 DNA: TGTGCCAGCAGGGGGGGGATGAGCTTCGCCGAGCAGTACTTC. It encodes CASRGGMSFAEQYF.

V usage is TRBV2 and J usage is TRBJ2-1, with TRBD2 matching 10 bases. The germline V gene has CDR1 SNHLY and CDR2 FYNNEI. The CDR3 is made up of 14 amino acids. V trimming: 8 bases; J trimming: 9 bases; junction bases outside the gene matches: 10. The CDR3: CASLWTSGGVEQFF. CDR3 coding DNA: TGTGCCAGCTTATGGACTAGCGGAGGCGTTGAGCAGTTCTTC.

V gene TRBV9 combines with J gene TRBJ1-3; tentative D call: TRBD1 (5 bases). CDR3 length: 14 residues. The ends were cut back, 0 bases at V and 6 bases at J, with 10 bases in the middle. Looked up from germline, CDR1 is SGDLS and CDR2 is YYNGEE. The CDR3 DNA reads TGTGCCAGCAGCGTAGATCAGGGTACAAACACCATATATTTT. Translation gives CASSVDQGTNTIYF.

The V gene is TRBV3-1 (or the pseudogene TRBV3-2), the J gene TRBJ1-1, with 10 positions matching TRBD1. Unmatched junction bases numbered 6, after V lost 5 bases and J lost 0 bases. The CDR3 is made up of 16 amino acids. Germline values: CDR1 LGHDT, CDR2 YNNKEL (reference sequence). The CDR3 spells CASSKGTGVMNTEAFF. For the CDR3, the DNA is TGTGCCAGCAGCAAGGGGACAGGGGTCATGAACACTGAAGCTTTCTTT.

V gene TRBV5-1 combines with J gene TRBJ2-1, with TRBD1 identical over 8 bases. In germline, CDR1 is SGHRS, CDR2 YFSETQ. V was pared by 4 bases and J by 9 bases, with 12 bases of the junction left unmatched. The CDR3 spans 15 residues. CDR3 in amino acids: CASSPIGQGASEQFF. As DNA, the CDR3 is TGCGCCAGCAGCCCGATCGGGCAGGGGGCTAGTGAGCAGTTCTTC. The full variable domain, in which reference TRBV5-1 and TRBJ2-1 provide the parts outside the CDR3, is KAGVTQTPRYLIKTRGQQVTLSCSPISGHRSVSWYQQTPGQGLQFLFEYFSETQRNKGNFPGRFSGRQFSNSRSEMNVSTLELGDSALYLCASSPIGQGASEQFFGPGTRLTVL.

The chain has TRBV5-1 and TRBJ1-1; 10 positions agree with TRBD1. The V gene's germline CDR1 is SGHRS and CDR2 YFSETQ. Unmatched junction bases numbered 11, after V lost 1 base and J lost 2 bases. The CDR3 is 18 residues long. CDR3 in DNA: TGCGCCAGCAGCTTGTCGCCGACAGGGGGCTCACCAAACACTGAAGCTTTCTTT. Translated, it gives CASSLSPTGGSPNTEAFF.

This clone has only one observation. V is TRBV6-2 or TRBV6-3 and J is TRBJ2-7; TRBD1 matches at 8 bases. V lost 5 bases, J lost 1 base, and 7 bases stayed unmatched. Germline CDR1 is MNHEY and CDR2 is SVGEGT. The CDR3 runs to 15 residues. The CDR3 coding sequence is TGTGCCAGCAGTCAGGACAGGGTCAGGTCCTACGAGCAGTACTTC. This gives the protein CASSQDRVRSYEQYF.

This chain uses TRBV4-2 with TRBJ2-7; 8 bases match TRBD2. V shed 0 bases and J 4 bases; nucleotides not matched to a gene: 5. The CDR3 is 15 residues long. Looked up from germline, CDR1 is LGHNA and CDR2 is YNFKEQ. CDR3 amino acids: CASSQDPAGVYEQYF. As DNA, the CDR3 is TGTGCCAGCAGCCAAGATCCAGCGGGGGTTTACGAGCAGTACTTC.